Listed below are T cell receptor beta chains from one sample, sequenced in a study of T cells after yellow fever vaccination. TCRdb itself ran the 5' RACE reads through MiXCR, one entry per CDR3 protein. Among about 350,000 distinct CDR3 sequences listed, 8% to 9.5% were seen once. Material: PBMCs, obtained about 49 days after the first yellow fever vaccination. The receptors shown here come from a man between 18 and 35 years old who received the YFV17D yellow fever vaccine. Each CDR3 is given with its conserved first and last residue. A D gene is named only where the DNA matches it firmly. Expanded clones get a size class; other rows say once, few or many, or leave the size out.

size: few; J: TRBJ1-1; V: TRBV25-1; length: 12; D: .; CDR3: CASSGAGTEAFF; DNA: TGTGCCAGCAGTGGCGCGGGCACTGAAGCTTTCTTT
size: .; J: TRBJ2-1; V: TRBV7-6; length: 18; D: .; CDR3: CASSLSSPQGRTYNEQFF; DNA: TGTGCCAGCAGCTTATCGAGCCCCCAAGGGAGAACCTACAATGAGCAGTTCTTC
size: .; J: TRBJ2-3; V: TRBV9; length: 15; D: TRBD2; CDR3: CASSIDLSGGDTQYF; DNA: TGTGCCAGCAGCATCGACCTTAGCGGGGGAGATACGCAGTATTTT
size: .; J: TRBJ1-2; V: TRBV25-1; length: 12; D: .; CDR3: CASRQTNYGYTF; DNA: TGTGCCAGCAGACAGACCAACTATGGCTACACCTTC
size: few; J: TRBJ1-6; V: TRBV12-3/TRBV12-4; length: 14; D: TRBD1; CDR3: CASSPRQGGSPLHF; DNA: TGTGCCAGCAGTCCTCGACAGGGGGGTTCACCCCTCCACTTT
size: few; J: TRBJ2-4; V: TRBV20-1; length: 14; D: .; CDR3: CSATLDLAKNIQYF; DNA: TGCAGTGCGACCCTGGACCTAGCCAAAAACATTCAGTACTTC
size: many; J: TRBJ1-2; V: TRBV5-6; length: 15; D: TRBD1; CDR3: CASRVRQGQNYGYTF; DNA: TGTGCCAGCAGAGTCAGACAGGGACAGAACTATGGCTACACCTTC
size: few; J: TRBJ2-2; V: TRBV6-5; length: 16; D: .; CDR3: CASSYSRQLWSGELFF; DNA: TGTGCCAGCAGTTACTCACGGCAGTTATGGTCCGGGGAGCTGTTTTTT
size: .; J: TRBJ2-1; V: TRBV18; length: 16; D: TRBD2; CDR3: CASSPTGLAGGNEQFF; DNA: TGTGCCAGCTCACCCACGGGACTAGCGGGGGGAAATGAGCAGTTCTTC
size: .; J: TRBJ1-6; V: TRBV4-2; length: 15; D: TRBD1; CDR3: CASSQDGQGGSPLHF; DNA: TGTGCCAGCAGCCAAGATGGGCAGGGGGGATCACCCCTCCACTTT
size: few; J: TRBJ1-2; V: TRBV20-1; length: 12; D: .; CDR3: CSAPAGDYGYTF; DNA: TGCAGTGCCCCAGCGGGGGACTATGGCTACACCTTC
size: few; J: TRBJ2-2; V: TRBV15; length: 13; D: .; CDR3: CASGAMNTGELFF; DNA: TGTGCCAGCGGGGCAATGAACACCGGGGAGCTGTTTTTT
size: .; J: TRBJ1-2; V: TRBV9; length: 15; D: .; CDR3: CASSVDGGKPYGYTF; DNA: TGTGCCAGCAGCGTAGATGGAGGGAAACCCTATGGCTACACCTTC
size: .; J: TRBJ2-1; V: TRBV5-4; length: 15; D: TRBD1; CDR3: CASSSRTGAYNEQFF; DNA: TGTGCCAGCAGCTCCCGGACAGGGGCGTACAATGAGCAGTTCTTC
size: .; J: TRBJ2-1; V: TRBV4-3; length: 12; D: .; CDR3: CASSQDWGKQFF; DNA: TGCGCCAGCAGCCAAGATTGGGGGAAGCAGTTCTTC
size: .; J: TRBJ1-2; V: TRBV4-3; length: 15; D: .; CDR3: CASSQDTARGYGYTF; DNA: TGCGCCAGCAGCCAAGATACCGCCAGGGGCTATGGCTACACCTTC